Shown below are 26 T cell receptor beta chains from a single sample sequenced in a study of T cell repertoires in cytomegalovirus infection. These receptors lack a known antigen. Via MiXCR, TCRdb re-called the reads, giving one row per CDR3 protein. The sample includes 650,000 to 850,000 distinct CDR3 sequences, around 29% seen only once; the top ten take about an eighth. This specimen was cultured CD8+ T cells from PBMCs, taken from culture after CMV antigen stimulation. The receptors originated from a human donor in good health (CMV status not recorded). Some clones in this sample may be carry-over from other donors' samples.

This clonotype was counted many times. This chain joins TRBV7-8 and TRBJ2-2; 9 bases agree with TRBD1. The CDR3 extends over 17 amino acids. V lost 1 base to trimming and J lost 0 bases; unmatched junction nucleotides: 3. The germline V gene has CDR1 SGHVS and CDR2 FQNEAQ. The CDR3 loop is CASSLEGTGSNTGELFF. CDR3 bases: TGTGCCAGCAGCTTAGAGGGGACAGGGTCGAACACCGGGGAGCTGTTTTTT.

This clonotype appeared many times. V usage is TRBV7-6 and J usage is TRBJ1-1, with a possible D match to TRBD1 (5 bases). Germline values: CDR1 SGHVS, CDR2 FNYEAQ. Trimming removed 4 bases from V and 4 bases from J, with 13 bases in between. The CDR3 is made up of 14 amino acids. CDR3 region: CASSYAAGGTEAFF. CDR3 DNA sequence: TGTGCCAGCAGCTACGCAGCGGGGGGCACTGAAGCTTTCTTT.

This clonotype came up a few times. This sequence joins TRBV29-1 and TRBJ2-3, with TRBD1 matching over 8 bases. The CDR3 length is 15 residues. With V trimmed by 3 bases and J by 3 bases, 8 bases remained unmatched. The germline V gene encodes CDR1 SQVTM and CDR2 ANQGSEA. CDR3 DNA sequence: TGCAGCGTTGACCGGACAGGGTTTGTTACAGATACGCAGTATTTT. Residues: CSVDRTGFVTDTQYF.

The chain has TRBV5-5 and TRBJ2-2; tentatively, D is TRBD1 (5 bases). From germline, CDR1 is SGHKS and CDR2 YYEKEE (reference sequence). V lost 0 bases to trimming and J lost 0 bases, with 12 bases between them. CDR3 length: 17 residues. Here the CDR3 reads CASSLEFRRANTGELFF. In DNA form, the CDR3 reads TGTGCCAGCAGCTTGGAGTTTCGCAGGGCGAACACCGGGGAGCTGTTTTTT.

This clonotype was counted at least ten times. V and J are TRBV27 and TRBJ2-2, with D possibly being TRBD1 (5 bases). Germline values: CDR1 MNHEY, CDR2 SMNVEV (reference sequence). V lost 5 bases and J lost 2, with 9 bases in between. The CDR3 has 14 amino acids. In DNA form, the CDR3 reads TGTGCCAGCAGTGGGGCGGTAAACACCGGGGAGCTGTTTTTT. Translating gives CASSGAVNTGELFF.

The V and J genes are TRBV7-6 and TRBJ1-4; D is unclear. CDR3 length equals 12 residues. Germline CDR1 reads SGHVS; CDR2 reads FNYEAQ. V lost 11 bases to trimming and J lost 2 bases, with 9 bases between them. The CDR3 sequence is CAGESTNEKLFF. CDR3 bases: TGTGCCGGTGAAAGCACTAATGAAAAACTGTTTTTT.

This clonotype was picked up many times. The V and J genes are TRBV7-2 and TRBJ2-3, with a tentative D call TRBD2 (6 bases). In germline, CDR1 is SGHTA, CDR2 FQGNSA. The V end lost 1 base, the J end lost 7 bases, and 18 bases lay between the germline ends. The CDR3 totals 16 residues. CDR3 nucleotides: TGTGCCAGCAGCTTAGAGGGCGGGACCCCCGGGAATACGCAGTATTTT. It codes for CASSLEGGTPGNTQYF.

CDR3 sequence (DNA): TGTGCCAGTAGTCACCGGGACAGTACGGATGAGCAGTACTTC. This gives the protein CASSHRDSTDEQYF. This chain joins TRBV19 and TRBJ2-7, with 7 bases matching TRBD1. This CDR3 is 14 amino acids long. Per germline, CDR1 LNHDA and CDR2 SQIVND (reference sequence). V dropped 5 bases and J dropped 7; count of bases not matched to a gene: 11.

This clonotype occurred a few times. The chain joins TRBV6-5 to TRBJ1-2, with D maybe TRBD1 (6 bases). The CDR3 totals 14 residues. Germline V lookup: CDR1 MNHEY, CDR2 SVGAGI. V lost 2 bases to trimming and J lost 2 bases, with 9 bases between them. The CDR3 loop is CASSYRQGNYGYTF. Here the CDR3 DNA reads TGTGCCAGCAGTTACCGGCAGGGGAACTATGGCTACACCTTC.

The sample holds one count of this clonotype. This sequence joins TRBV7-9 and TRBJ1-3; the D gene is possibly TRBD1 (6 bases). CDR1 is SEHNR and CDR2 is FQNEAQ in the germline V gene (reference sequence). CDR3 length: 16 amino acids. Trimming pared 1 base from V and 2 bases from J, leaving 12 bases between. The CDR3 loop is CASSLEHRVPGNTIYF. For the CDR3, the DNA is TGTGCCAGCAGCTTAGAGCACAGGGTCCCTGGAAACACCATATATTTT.

A few counts support this clonotype. The rearrangement uses TRBV2 and TRBJ1-5; D unclear. The CDR3 covers 19 residues. The germline V gene has CDR1 SNHLY and CDR2 FYNNEI. The V and J ends lost 7 bases and 0 bases respectively, with 25 bases between them. The CDR3 sequence is CASNWATSSGALSNQPQHF. CDR3 coding DNA: TGTGCCAGCAATTGGGCAACGTCTTCAGGTGCCCTTAGCAATCAGCCCCAGCATTTT.

This chain joins TRBV27 and TRBJ1-4; the D gene is possibly TRBD1 (5 bases). Trimming took off 5 bases at V and 8 bases at J, with 15 bases between the two ends. There are 14 residues in the CDR3. Per germline, CDR1 MNHEY and CDR2 SMNVEV (reference sequence). CDR3 DNA: TGTGCCAGCAGTCCGCGCTGGGGGGAGGAAAAACTGTTTTTT. Translating it yields CASSPRWGEEKLFF. The entire variable domain, with the rest obtained from reference TRBV27 and TRBJ1-4, is as follows: EAQVTQNPRYLITVTGKKLTVTCSQNMNHEYMSWYRQDPGLGLRQIYYSMNVEVTDKGDVPEGYKVSRKEKRNFPLILESPSPNQTSLYFCASSPRWGEEKLFFGSGTQLSVL.

This clonotype appeared a few times. The genes are TRBV7-6 and TRBJ2-3; 8 nucleotides line up with TRBD2. Per the germline V gene, CDR1 is SGHVS and CDR2 is FNYEAQ. Trimming cost V 4 bases and J 1 base; bases outside gene matches: 13. CDR3 length: 18 residues. The CDR3, as DNA: TGTGCCAGCAGCTCCCGGGGGGGCGCAAATGTGGGCACAGATACGCAGTATTTT. It specifies CASSSRGGANVGTDTQYF.

The rearrangement links TRBV20-1 to TRBJ2-5, with 9 bases lining up with TRBD2. V trimming: 3 bases; J trimming: 4 bases; junction bases outside the gene matches: 9. The CDR3 totals 15 residues. Per the germline V gene, CDR1 is DFQATT and CDR2 is SNEGSKA (reference sequence). CDR3 in DNA: TGCAGTGCTAGTTTGGCGGGGGGGCCTGGAGAGACCCAGTACTTC. Protein sequence: CSASLAGGPGETQYF.

In its sample, this clonotype was seen a few times. V usage is TRBV9 and J usage is TRBJ1-2; 10 bases are shared with TRBD1. The CDR3 covers 15 residues. Germline lookup yields CDR1 SGDLS and CDR2 YYNGEE. Trimming took 4 bases from V and 4 from J; bases not matched to a gene: 7. CDR3 bases: TGTGCCAGCAGCCCGGGACAGGGGTATACCTATGGCTACACCTTC. Its translation: CASSPGQGYTYGYTF.

This chain links TRBV7-9 with TRBJ2-1, with 14 nucleotides matching TRBD2. CDR1 and CDR2 (germline): SEHNR, FQNEAQ (reference sequence). After removal of 5 bases from V and 10 bases from J, the junction contained 7 bases not matched to a gene. The CDR3 length is 15 residues. The CDR3 loop reads CASSHRLAGGQEQFF. The CDR3, as DNA: TGTGCCAGCAGCCACCGACTAGCGGGGGGGCAAGAGCAGTTCTTC.

The chain employs TRBV10-2 and TRBJ2-1; 11 bases match TRBD2. This CDR3 is 15 amino acids long. CDR1 WSHSY and CDR2 SAAADI come from the germline V gene. J lost 7 bases, V lost 2 bases, and 4 bases had no gene match. Written as DNA, the CDR3 is TGCGCCAGCAGTGAGAATAGCGGGGGGGCGAATGAGCAGTTCTTC. Translation: CASSENSGGANEQFF.

This clonotype has more than one count but fewer than ten. V and J are TRBV12-3 or TRBV12-4 and TRBJ2-1, with 11 positions matching TRBD2. Trimming took 10 bases from V and 6 from J; bases not matched to a gene: 2. The CDR3 consists of 12 residues. The DNA for the CDR3 is TGTGCCACCGGACTAGCGGGCAATGAGCAGTTCTTC. Translation gives CATGLAGNEQFF.

The chain combines TRBV7-9 with TRBJ1-6; maybe TRBD1 (6 bases). V lost 8 bases to trimming and J lost 7 bases, with 9 bases between them. This CDR3 has 12 residues. The V gene's germline CDR1 is SEHNR and CDR2 FQNEAQ (reference sequence). The CDR3 reads CASGQGNSPLHF. In DNA form, the CDR3 reads TGTGCCAGCGGGCAGGGGAATTCACCCCTCCACTTT.

This chain uses TRBV7-6 with TRBJ2-1, with a tentative D call TRBD2 (6 bases). This CDR3 region has 16 residues. Trimming removed 4 bases from V and 7 bases from J, with 20 bases in between. Per the germline V gene, CDR1 is SGHVS and CDR2 is FNYEAQ. The CDR3 DNA reads TGTGCCAGCAGCTCCCTGGGGGGATGGGGGGTGAATGAGCAGTTCTTC. Its protein is CASSSLGGWGVNEQFF.

This clonotype was counted many times. The J gene is TRBJ1-1, the V gene TRBV7-8; D unclear. The germline CDR1 and CDR2 sequences are SGHVS and FQNEAQ. Trimming pared 1 base from V and 2 bases from J, leaving 14 bases between. The CDR3 extends over 16 amino acids. The CDR3 region is CASSLGQAPYNTEAFF. CDR3 in DNA: TGTGCCAGCAGCTTAGGTCAGGCCCCTTACAACACTGAAGCTTTCTTT. Variable domain in full (rest from reference TRBV7-8 and TRBJ1-1): GAGVSQSPRYKVAKRGQDVALRCDPISGHVSLFWYQQALGQGPEFLTYFQNEAQLDKSGLPSDRFFAERPEGSVSTLKIQRTQQEDSAVYLCASSLGQAPYNTEAFFGQGTRLTVV.

V is TRBV7-2 and J is TRBJ1-1, with D perhaps TRBD1 (5 bases). Trimming removed 2 bases at V and 0 bases at J, with 13 bases between. CDR3 length: 16 residues. Germline V gene data show CDR1 as SGHTA and CDR2 as FQGNSA. Here the CDR3 DNA reads TGTGCCAGCAGCTTAAGAACAGAAGGGGTGAACACTGAAGCTTTCTTT. Translated, it gives CASSLRTEGVNTEAFF.

This clonotype showed up many times. The rearrangement uses TRBV12-3 or TRBV12-4 and TRBJ1-2; a weak D match, TRBD1 (6 bases). The CDR3 is 12 amino acids. The V end lost 6 bases, the J end lost 7 bases, and 12 bases lay between the germline ends. CDR3 bases: TGTGCCAGCAGCCCAGGGGATTTTGGCTACACCTTC. It specifies CASSPGDFGYTF.

This chain joins TRBV10-3 and TRBJ1-5, with D possibly TRBD1 on 5 matching bases. Trimming removed 6 bases at V and 3 bases at J, with 15 bases between. CDR1 ENHRY and CDR2 SYGVKD come from the germline V gene. CDR3 size: 15 residues. CDR3 coding DNA: TGTGCCATCAGCCCGGGGGGTGGGGTCAATCAGCCCCAGCATTTT. Its translation is CAISPGGGVNQPQHF.

The gene calls are TRBV6-1 and TRBJ2-1; D unclear. V lost 10 bases, J lost 7 bases, and 20 bases lay in between. CDR3 length: 14 residues. Germline-derived CDR1 and CDR2 are MNHNS and SASEGT. The CDR3 loop is CANTPAGTLNEQFF. CDR3 in DNA: TGTGCCAACACCCCGGCTGGAACCTTAAATGAGCAGTTCTTC.

The gene calls are TRBV7-6 and TRBJ2-1; D remains ambiguous. In germline, CDR1 is SGHVS, CDR2 FNYEAQ. This CDR3 spans 15 amino acids. V was shortened by 1 base and J by 3 bases, with 10 bases between the two germline ends. In nucleotides, the CDR3 is TGTGCCAGCAGCTTAGGGGCCTCCTACTACAATGAGCAGTTCTTC. Translation gives CASSLGASYYNEQFF.